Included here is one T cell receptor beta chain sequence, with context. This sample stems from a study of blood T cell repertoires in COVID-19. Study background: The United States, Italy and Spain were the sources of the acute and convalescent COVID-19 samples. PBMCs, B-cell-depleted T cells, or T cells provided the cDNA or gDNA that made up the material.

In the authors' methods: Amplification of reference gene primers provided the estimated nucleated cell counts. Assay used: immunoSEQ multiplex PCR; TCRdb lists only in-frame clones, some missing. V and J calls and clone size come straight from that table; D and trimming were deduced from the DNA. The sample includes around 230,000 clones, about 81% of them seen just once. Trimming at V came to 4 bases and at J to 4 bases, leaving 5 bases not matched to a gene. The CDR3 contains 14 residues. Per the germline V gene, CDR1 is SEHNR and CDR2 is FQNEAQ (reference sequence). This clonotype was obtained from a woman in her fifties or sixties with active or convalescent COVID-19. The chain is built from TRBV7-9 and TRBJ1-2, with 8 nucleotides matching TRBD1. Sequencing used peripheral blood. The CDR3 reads CASSSYQGAYGYTF. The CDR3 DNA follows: TGTGCCAGCAGCTCGTACCAGGGGGCCTATGGCTACACCTTC.